This TCR beta chain was sequenced for a study of T-cell memory formation after mild COVID-19. Notes on this clonotype: Its specificity is not known.

This CDR3 has 13 residues. Trimming cost V 0 bases and J 6 bases, with 8 bases left between them. Germline assignment: CDR1 LNHNV and CDR2 YYDKDF (reference sequence). MiXCR, applied by TCRdb to the 5' RACE reads, yields one record per CDR3 protein. The table shows about 38,000 distinct CDR3 sequences, with approximately 10% occurring only once. The study's findings and limits: Clones shrinking from day 15 to 85 showed even CD4/CD8 mixes; later expanders tilted CD4+.

What was sequenced was PBMCs or a T cell subset sorted from them (not recorded which). This TCR was sampled from a man aged 18-30 years who had mild COVID-19 (a few samples of this study predate the infection). Cell type and time point are not known. The chain recombines TRBV15 with TRBJ1-1; D not resolved. DNA for the CDR3: TGTGCCACCAGCAGAGAGGATGGGCCTGAAGCTTTCTTT. Translation gives CATSREDGPEAFF.